Shown below are 24 T cell receptor beta chains from a single sample sequenced in a study of T cells in women clearing cervical HPV infection. Profiled with immunoSEQ multiplex PCR; TCRdb holds only in-frame clones, not every one. This repertoire includes approximately 37,000 clones. Sequences were obtained from blood buffy coat. These receptors were obtained from a woman between 18 and 70 years old with a cervical HPV16 infection that either progressed to CIN3+ or cleared (not recorded which).

Concerning this clone: The sequence runs out 3 residues before the end of the CDR3; the remainder is reconstructed from the germline J gene. The chain is built from TRBV14 and TRBJ1-1, with a tentative D call TRBD1 (5 bases). CDR1 and CDR2 (germline): SGHDN, FVKESK. The CDR3 length is 14 residues. V dropped 1 base and J dropped 6 bases, with 12 bases sitting between them. Partial CDR3 DNA: TGTGCCAGCAGCCAAGCCGCGGGGGAATCTGAA. It yields the protein CASSQAAGESE. The entire CDR3 protein is CASSQAAGESEAFF.

The DNA read from the CDR3 is TGTGCCAGCAGTTACTCGGGGCGCACCGGGGAG. As protein: CASSYSGRTGE. The complete CDR3 sequence is CASSYSGRTGELFF. This chain connects TRBV6-2 or TRBV6-3 to TRBJ2-2; D possibly corresponds to TRBD1 (5 bases). The read gets to within 3 residues of the CDR3 end, and the germline J gene fills in the rest. CDR3 length: 14 residues. Trimming left V 0 bases short and J 4 bases short, with 6 bases between. Looked up from germline, CDR1 is MNHEY and CDR2 is SVGEGT.

Concerning this clone itself: The read finishes 3 residues shy of the CDR3 end, and the germline J gene is used to complete it. The rearrangement joins TRBV7-6 to TRBJ2-3, with D perhaps TRBD2 (5 bases). The CDR3 has 15 amino acids. V was trimmed by 1 base and J by 0 bases, leaving 8 bases between them. Germline lookup yields CDR1 SGHVS and CDR2 FNYEAQ. The sequenced CDR3 bases are TGTGCCAGCAGCTTAGGCGGGCCAAGCACAGATACG. Translated, it gives CASSLGGPSTDT. The full CDR3 sequence reads CASSLGGPSTDTQYF. Variable domain in full (rest from reference TRBV7-6 and TRBJ2-3): GAGVSQSPRYKVTKRGQDVALRCDPISGHVSLYWYRQALGQGPEFLTYFNYEAQQDKSGLPNDRFSAERPEGSISTLTIQRTEQRDSAMYRCASSLGGPSTDTQYFGPGTRLTVL.

In regard to this clone: The read gets to within 3 residues of the CDR3 end, and the germline J gene fills in the rest. The chain joins TRBV30 to TRBJ1-2; 9 bases map to TRBD1. The CDR3 extends over 14 amino acids. Looked up from germline, CDR1 is GTSNPN and CDR2 is SVGIG (reference sequence). CDR3 DNA, as far as it was read: TGTGCCTGGAGTCCTGGACAGGGGACAAATGAC. Amino acids: CAWSPGQGTND. The entire CDR3 is CAWSPGQGTNDYTF.

Notes on this clone: The read stops 3 residues short of the end of the CDR3; the missing end is completed from the germline J gene. The chain recombines TRBV5-1 with TRBJ2-5, with D possibly matching TRBD2 (6 bases). This CDR3 is 14 amino acids long. With 0 bases removed from V and 5 bases from J, the gap between germline ends came to 11 bases. In germline, CDR1 is SGHRS, CDR2 YFSETQ. The CDR3 loop reads CASSLAQRVETQYF. CDR3 DNA (partial): TGCGCCAGCAGCTTGGCGCAGCGGGTGGAGACC.

In the case of this clone: The read finishes 3 residues shy of the CDR3 end, and the germline J gene is used to complete it. The chain carries TRBV30 and TRBJ1-2; D call uncertain. Germline V gives CDR1 GTSNPN, CDR2 SVGIG (reference sequence). The CDR3 sequence is 12 residues long. This CDR3 is CAWSDGSYDYTF. The CDR3 DNA, read in part, is TGTGCCTGGAGTGACGGGTCCTACGAC.

The chain's CDR3 is CSVDGLSGANVLTF. The covered CDR3 bases are TGCAGCGTAGACGGGTTGTCTGGGGCCAACGTC. The chain has TRBV29-1 and TRBJ2-6, with D hard to call. Read sequence stops 3 residues before the CDR3 end, and the germline J gene provides the missing end. The CDR3 length is 14 residues. CDR1 is SQVTM and CDR2 is ANQGSEA in the germline V gene. V was trimmed by 6 bases and J by 1 base, leaving 10 bases between them.

Of note for this clone: The CDR3 goes on 3 residues after the read ends, and that part is filled in from the germline J gene. The V and J genes are TRBV7-8 and TRBJ2-1, with 12 bases aligning to TRBD2. Germline V gene lookup returns CDR1 SGHVS and CDR2 FQNEAQ. V was clipped by 4 bases and J by 6 bases; unmatched bases: 10. The CDR3 sequence is 17 residues long. The CDR3 reads CASSSMTSGSWGNEQFF. CDR3 bases read: TGTGCCAGCAGCTCCATGACTAGCGGGAGTTGGGGCAATGAG.

In regard to this clone: The read is 3 residues too short to cover the CDR3 end, so that end is filled in from the germline J gene. The chain joins TRBV7-2 to TRBJ1-1, with TRBD1 identical over 7 bases. The V gene end was trimmed by 5 bases and the J gene end by 0 bases; junction bases not matched to a gene: 6. This CDR3 contains 15 residues. Germline values: CDR1 SGHTA, CDR2 FQGNSA. The sequenced part of the CDR3 DNA is TGTGCCAGCAGCAGACGGGACAGCCTGAACACTGAA. As protein: CASSRRDSLNTE. The entire CDR3 is CASSRRDSLNTEAFF.

As to this clone: The read stops 3 residues short of the end of the CDR3; the missing end is completed from the germline J gene. The chain has TRBV6-4 and TRBJ1-2; 9 bases line up with TRBD1. This CDR3 contains 12 residues. Germline CDR1 is MRHNA and CDR2 is SNTAGT. The DNA read from the CDR3 is TGTGCCAGCAGTGACTCAGGGACAGGG. It translates to CASSDSGTG. The full CDR3 sequence reads CASSDSGTGYTF.

On this clone itself: The read ends 3 residues shy of where the CDR3 ends; the end is completed using the germline J gene. This sequence joins TRBV5-1 and TRBJ2-3; D is unresolved. Trimming took off 7 bases at V and 5 bases at J, with 11 bases between the two ends. The germline CDR1 and CDR2 sequences are SGHRS and YFSETQ. The CDR3 is made up of 12 amino acids. The CDR3 bases that were read are TGCGCCAGCGTAGGTCCGGGAGATACG. Translated, it gives CASVGPGDT. The whole CDR3 reads CASVGPGDTQYF.

With regard to this clone: The CDR3 goes on 3 residues after the read ends, and that part is filled in from the germline J gene. This chain connects TRBV19 to TRBJ1-1; 7 positions match TRBD1. The CDR3 is 12 amino acids. Germline trimming cut 8 bases from V and 6 bases from J; bases unmatched to any gene: 6. Germline V gene sequence: CDR1 LNHDA, CDR2 SQIVND (reference sequence). Incomplete CDR3 DNA: TGTGCCAGTTTAGGACAGGTCGCTGAA. Residues: CASLGQVAE. The CDR3 in full is CASLGQVAEAFF.

For this clone: From the germline J gene comes the end of the CDR3, since the read stops 3 residues before it. V usage is TRBV7-8 and J usage is TRBJ2-5, with 10 bases fitting TRBD2. V lost 3 bases and J lost 4; bases outside the gene matches: 5. This CDR3 region has 15 residues. Germline CDR1 reads SGHVS; CDR2 reads FQNEAQ. The CDR3 protein is CASSFSGRPPETQYF. The covered CDR3 bases are TGTGCCAGCAGCTTTAGCGGGAGGCCTCCAGAGACC.

A note on this clone: The sequenced fragment ends 3 residues before the CDR3 boundary, so the rest is inferred from the germline J gene. The V and J genes are TRBV2 and TRBJ2-5; TRBD2 aligns across 11 bases. The CDR3 extends over 15 amino acids. Germline lookup yields CDR1 SNHLY and CDR2 FYNNEI. V shed 7 bases and J 1 base; nucleotides not matched to a gene: 5. The CDR3: CASNPGLAVQETQYF. Incomplete CDR3 DNA: TGTGCCAGCAACCCGGGACTAGCGGTCCAAGAGACC.

To note about this clone: The sequenced fragment ends 3 residues before the CDR3 boundary, so the rest is inferred from the germline J gene. J is TRBJ2-3 and V is TRBV18, with a weak D call TRBD1 (7 bases). Per the germline V gene, CDR1 is KGHSH and CDR2 is LQKENI. There are 13 residues in the CDR3. CDR3 DNA, as far as it was read: TGTGCCAGCTCACCGGAGGGGGGACAGCCG. As protein: CASSPEGGQP. The whole CDR3 reads CASSPEGGQPQYF.

Comments on this clone: Coverage ceases 3 residues before the CDR3 finishes, and the germline J gene fills in the end. The chain couples TRBV30 to TRBJ2-3; tentatively, D is TRBD1 (6 bases). In germline, CDR1 is GTSNPN, CDR2 SVGIG (reference sequence). The germline V and J ends were trimmed by 1 base and 7 bases, with 15 bases remaining between them. There are 14 residues in the CDR3. The CDR3 region is CAWSATGPPYTQYF. CDR3 DNA, as far as it was read: TGTGCCTGGAGTGCGACAGGACCTCCCTATACG.

Of note for this clone: The CDR3 goes on 3 residues after the read ends, and that part is filled in from the germline J gene. The genes are TRBV7-9 and TRBJ2-2; 8 bases fit TRBD2. Germline CDR1 and CDR2: SEHNR and FQNEAQ (reference sequence). The CDR3 contains 15 residues. After removal of 9 bases from V and 0 bases from J, the junction contained 6 bases not matched to a gene. The sequenced part of the CDR3 DNA is TGTGCCAGTGCCCTGACTAGCGCGAACACCGGGGAG. Protein: CASALTSANTGE. The whole CDR3 sequence is CASALTSANTGELFF.

Of note for this clone: The missing CDR3 end, 3 residues past where the read stops, is filled in from the germline J gene. V is TRBV7-9 and J is TRBJ1-5; tentatively, D is TRBD1 (6 bases). Between the trimmed V and J ends, which lost 3 bases and 7 bases, there was a span of 16 bases. Looked up from germline, CDR1 is SEHNR and CDR2 is FQNEAQ (reference sequence). The CDR3 has 15 amino acids. The CDR3 protein is CASSLDGQQIQPQHF. The sequenced CDR3 bases are TGTGCCAGCAGCTTGGATGGACAGCAGATACAGCCC.

As for this clone: The read terminates 3 residues before the CDR3 end, so the remaining end is supplied by the germline J gene. This rearrangement joins TRBV19 to TRBJ1-2, with a possible D match to TRBD1 (5 bases). The length of the CDR3 is 14 residues. Per the germline V gene, CDR1 is LNHDA and CDR2 is SQIVND (reference sequence). The DNA read from the CDR3 is TGTGCCAGTAGTATCGGGGGGGTCGCCTACGAC. Its translation is CASSIGGVAYD. The CDR3 as a whole reads CASSIGGVAYDYTF.

In regard to this clone: The missing CDR3 end, 3 residues past where the read stops, is filled in from the germline J gene. The sample carries other DNA sequences with the same CDR3. The chain links TRBV6-1 to TRBJ2-5, with 9 positions matching TRBD1. The germline V gene encodes CDR1 MNHNS and CDR2 SASEGT. CDR3 length equals 14 residues. The ends lost 4 bases at V and 4 bases at J; junction bases unmatched: 4. The CDR3 loop is CASSATGGAETQYF. Incomplete CDR3 DNA: TGTGCCAGCAGTGCCACAGGGGGCGCAGAGACC.

On this clone itself: Coverage ceases 3 residues before the CDR3 finishes, and the germline J gene fills in the end. V usage is TRBV7-9 and J usage is TRBJ1-2; D ambiguous. Looked up from germline, CDR1 is SEHNR and CDR2 is FQNEAQ (reference sequence). CDR3 length equals 14 residues. This chain's CDR3 is CASSLPPPPDTYTF. The DNA read from the CDR3 is TGTGCCAGCAGCTTACCGCCCCCTCCAGATACC. Drawing the rest from reference TRBV7-9 and TRBJ1-2, the complete variable domain is DTGVSQNPRHKITKRGQNVTFRCDPISEHNRLYWYRQTLGQGPEFLTYFQNEAQLEKSRLLSDRFSAERPKGSFSTLEIQRTEQGDSAMYLCASSLPPPPDTYTFGSGTRLTVV.

Note on this clone: Read data end 3 residues before the CDR3 end; the end is taken from the germline J gene. This rearrangement joins TRBV20-1 to TRBJ2-3; D is undetermined. This CDR3 comprises 14 residues. Deletions cut 0 bases from V and 1 base from J, with 8 bases between. Per germline, CDR1 DFQATT and CDR2 SNEGSKA (reference sequence). The sequenced CDR3 bases are TGCAGTGCTAGAGATCTTGTCGGCACAGATACG. Its translation is CSARDLVGTDT. The whole CDR3 protein reads CSARDLVGTDTQYF.

A note on this clone: Read sequence stops 3 residues before the CDR3 end, and the germline J gene provides the missing end. V and J are TRBV20-1 and TRBJ2-7; D might be TRBD1 (6 bases). The CDR3 is made up of 13 amino acids. The V end lost 2 bases, the J end lost 0 bases, and 8 bases lay between the germline ends. Germline CDR1 and CDR2: DFQATT and SNEGSKA (reference sequence). Partial CDR3 DNA: TGCAGTGCTAGACAGGGGATCTCCTACGAG. Protein: CSARQGISYE. The whole CDR3 protein is CSARQGISYEQYF.

Points on this clone: Read coverage stops 3 residues before the CDR3 terminus; the germline J gene supplies the remainder. This sequence joins TRBV7-9 and TRBJ2-3, with D maybe TRBD2 (6 bases). Germline V lookup: CDR1 SEHNR, CDR2 FQNEAQ (reference sequence). The CDR3 has 15 residues. V gave up 1 base and J gave up 5 bases, with 13 bases separating them. The part of the CDR3 DNA that was read is TGTGCCAGCAGCTTAGGGGCTAGCGTGGTAGATACG. It specifies CASSLGASVVDT. The complete CDR3 reads CASSLGASVVDTQYF.